Sequencing of this TCR beta chain was carried out in a study of T-cell reconstitution after alpha-beta-depleted transplantation in children. This clonotype has more than one count but fewer than ten. The V end lost 1 base, the J end lost 4 bases, and 10 bases lay between the germline ends. The CDR3 runs 14 residues. CDR1 is SGHVS and CDR2 is FNYEAQ in the germline V gene. Unique molecular identifiers featured in how the TCRbeta library was prepared. TCRdb re-analysed the PCR reads in MiXCR, keeping a single row per CDR3 protein. The sample lists approximately 270,000 distinct CDR3 sequences; roughly 9.5% were seen once.

The sequencing used PBMCs from the stem cell graft donor, collected from the stem cell graft. The source of this sequence is a human donor who donated a stem cell graft to a child with SCID. The chain couples TRBV7-6 to TRBJ1-2; a possible D gene is TRBD1 (5 bases). The CDR3 loop reads CASSLGGVSYGYTF. The CDR3, as DNA: TGTGCCAGCAGCTTAGGAGGGGTGTCCTATGGCTACACCTTC.